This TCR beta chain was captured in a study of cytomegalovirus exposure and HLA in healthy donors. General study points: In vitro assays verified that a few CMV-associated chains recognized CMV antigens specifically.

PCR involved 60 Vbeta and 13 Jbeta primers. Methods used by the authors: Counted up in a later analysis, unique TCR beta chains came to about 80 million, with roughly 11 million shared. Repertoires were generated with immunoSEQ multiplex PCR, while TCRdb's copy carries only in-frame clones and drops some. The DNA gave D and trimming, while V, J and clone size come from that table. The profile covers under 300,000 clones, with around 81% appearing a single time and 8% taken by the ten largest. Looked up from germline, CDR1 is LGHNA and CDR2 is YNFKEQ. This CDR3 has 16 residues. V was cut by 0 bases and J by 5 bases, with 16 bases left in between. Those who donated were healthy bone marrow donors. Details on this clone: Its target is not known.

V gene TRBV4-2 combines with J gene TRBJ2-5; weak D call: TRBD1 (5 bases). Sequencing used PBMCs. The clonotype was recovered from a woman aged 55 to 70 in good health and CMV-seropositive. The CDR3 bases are TGTGCCAGCAGCCAAGATGGTAGGGGTTGGGTGGAGACCCAGTACTTC. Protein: CASSQDGRGWVETQYF.